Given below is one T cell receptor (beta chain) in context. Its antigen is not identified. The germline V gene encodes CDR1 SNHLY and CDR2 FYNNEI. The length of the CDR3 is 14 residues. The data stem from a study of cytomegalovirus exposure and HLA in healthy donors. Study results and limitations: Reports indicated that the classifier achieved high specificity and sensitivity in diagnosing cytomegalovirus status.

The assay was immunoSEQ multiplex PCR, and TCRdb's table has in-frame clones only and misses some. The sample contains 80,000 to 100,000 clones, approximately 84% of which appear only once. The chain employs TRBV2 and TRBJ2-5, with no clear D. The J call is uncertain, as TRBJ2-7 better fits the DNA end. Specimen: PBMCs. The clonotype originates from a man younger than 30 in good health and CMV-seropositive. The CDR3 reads CASISRSRSYEQYF. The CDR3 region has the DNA TGTGCCAGCATTTCGCGGAGCAGATCCTACGAGCAGTACTTC.